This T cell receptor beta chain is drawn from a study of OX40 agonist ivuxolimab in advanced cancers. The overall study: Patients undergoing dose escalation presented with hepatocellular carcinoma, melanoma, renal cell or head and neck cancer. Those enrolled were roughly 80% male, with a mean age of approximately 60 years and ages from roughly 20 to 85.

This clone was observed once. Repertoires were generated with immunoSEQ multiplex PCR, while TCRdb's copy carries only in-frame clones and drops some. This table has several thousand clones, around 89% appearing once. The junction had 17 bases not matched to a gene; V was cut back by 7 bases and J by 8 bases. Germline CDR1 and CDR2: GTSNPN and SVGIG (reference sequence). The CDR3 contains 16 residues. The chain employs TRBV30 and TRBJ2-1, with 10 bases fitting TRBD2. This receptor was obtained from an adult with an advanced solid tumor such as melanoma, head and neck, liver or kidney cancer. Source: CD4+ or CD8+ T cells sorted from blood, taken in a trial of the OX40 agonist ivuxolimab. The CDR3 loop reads CASTGWLAGVDDEQFF. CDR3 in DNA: TGTGCCTCGACGGGTTGGCTAGCGGGAGTTGATGATGAGCAGTTCTTC.